This T cell receptor (beta chain) emerged from a study of T cell repertoires in cytomegalovirus infection. As for the study in general: CMV epitopes that were recently identified and HLA-C-restricted were used alongside well-studied HLA-B-restricted ones. Matching HLA type and CMV infection were both indicated by public TCR beta signatures.

Concerning this clonotype: Its antigen is not identified.

Study results and limitations: HLA-C-restricted CMV clonotypes gave the most frequent clonotype in two of eight donors.

TCRdb independently ran MiXCR on the reads; one entry per CDR3 protein. The table lists 140,000 to 150,000 distinct CDR3 sequences, 32% of them singletons. This TCR was recovered from a human donor in good health (CMV status not recorded). Some clones in this sample may be carry-over from other donors' samples. The sample was CD8+ T cells from cultured PBMCs, taken from culture after CMV antigen stimulation.

CDR3 in DNA: TGCGCCAGCAGCCTGGGGCTAGTTGGGAGCAATGAGCAGTTCTTC. It translates to CASSLGLVGSNEQFF. This chain links TRBV4-1 with TRBJ2-1, with D possibly called TRBD1 or TRBD2 (5 bases each). Trimming removed 4 bases at V and 6 bases at J, with 16 bases between. Germline V gives CDR1 MGHRA, CDR2 YSYEKL. The CDR3 length is 15 residues.